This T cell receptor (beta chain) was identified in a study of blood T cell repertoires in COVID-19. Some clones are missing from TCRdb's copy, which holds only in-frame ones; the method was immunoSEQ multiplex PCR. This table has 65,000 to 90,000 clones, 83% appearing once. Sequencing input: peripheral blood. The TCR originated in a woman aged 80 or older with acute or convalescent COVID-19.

The CDR3 bases are TGTGCCAGCAGCTCCAGACAGGGGGGCTACGAGCAGTACTTC. Encoded protein: CASSSRQGGYEQYF. The chain has TRBV7-2 and TRBJ2-7; 9 positions match TRBD1. This CDR3 contains 14 residues. CDR1 and CDR2 from the germline V gene are SGHTA and FQGNSA. Germline trimming cut 4 bases from V and 3 bases from J; bases unmatched to any gene: 4.